These T cell receptor beta chains were read from a single sample in a study of cytomegalovirus exposure and HLA in healthy donors. Repertoires were generated with immunoSEQ multiplex PCR, while TCRdb's copy carries only in-frame clones and drops some. The sample contains 130,000 or so clones, just under 80% of which appear only once. The sequencing sample was made of PBMCs. Source of these receptors: a male donor in good health and CMV-seronegative. Each CDR3 is given with its conserved first and last residue. The D gene is left open where the match is weak. Clone size is shown for a subset of rows, as once, few, many or a class of expanded clone.

clone_size: .; v_call: TRBV5-1; j_call: TRBJ2-3; d_call: TRBD2; cdr3_aa: CASSLGLAGASSPDTQYF; cdr3_nt: TGCGCCAGCAGCTTGGGCCTAGCGGGGGCCTCCAGCCCAGATACGCAGTATTTT
clone_size: .; v_call: TRBV18; j_call: TRBJ2-3; d_call: TRBD2; cdr3_aa: CASSFSLAGTADTQYF; cdr3_nt: TGTGCCAGCTCATTTTCTCTAGCGGGGACGGCAGATACGCAGTATTTT
clone_size: .; v_call: TRBV19; j_call: TRBJ2-5; d_call: TRBD2; cdr3_aa: CASSIGTSGGAGETQYF; cdr3_nt: TGTGCCAGTAGTATAGGGACTAGCGGGGGGGCCGGGGAGACCCAGTACTTC
clone_size: .; v_call: TRBV7-2; j_call: TRBJ1-5; d_call: .; cdr3_aa: CASSNRVNQPQHF; cdr3_nt: TGTGCCAGCAGCAACAGGGTCAATCAGCCCCAGCATTTT
clone_size: once; v_call: TRBV6-4; j_call: TRBJ1-2; d_call: .; cdr3_aa: CASSNHEGVNYGYTF; cdr3_nt: TGTGCCAGCAGTAATCATGAGGGGGTGAACTATGGCTACACCTTC
clone_size: .; v_call: TRBV7-8; j_call: TRBJ1-1; d_call: TRBD1; cdr3_aa: CASSLIRDREAFF; cdr3_nt: TGTGCCAGCAGCTTAATTCGGGACAGAGAAGCTTTCTTT
clone_size: .; v_call: TRBV5-4; j_call: TRBJ2-1; d_call: TRBD2; cdr3_aa: CASSLGGGTDEQFF; cdr3_nt: TGTGCCAGCAGCTTGGGCGGGGGGACCGATGAGCAGTTCTTC
clone_size: once; v_call: TRBV7-2; j_call: TRBJ2-7; d_call: TRBD2; cdr3_aa: CASSPPPLASGYEQYF; cdr3_nt: TGTGCCAGCAGCCCCCCCCCACTAGCGTCGGGCTACGAGCAGTACTTC
clone_size: .; v_call: TRBV7-2; j_call: TRBJ2-7; d_call: TRBD1; cdr3_aa: CASSLAGTGTYEQYF; cdr3_nt: TGTGCCAGCAGCTTAGCTGGGACAGGGACCTACGAGCAGTACTTC
clone_size: .; v_call: TRBV2; j_call: TRBJ2-7; d_call: .; cdr3_aa: CASSDLPGYEQYF; cdr3_nt: TGTGCCAGCAGTGATCTGCCGGGCTACGAGCAGTACTTC
clone_size: .; v_call: TRBV29-1; j_call: TRBJ2-5; d_call: TRBD1; cdr3_aa: CSVDRGQGETQYF; cdr3_nt: TGCAGCGTAGACAGGGGGCAAGGGGAGACCCAGTACTTC
clone_size: .; v_call: TRBV7-2; j_call: TRBJ2-2; d_call: .; cdr3_aa: CASSLAYRPGELFF; cdr3_nt: TGTGCCAGCAGCCTAGCCTACCGCCCCGGGGAGCTGTTTTTT
clone_size: .; v_call: TRBV18; j_call: TRBJ2-7; d_call: TRBD1; cdr3_aa: CASSPSPGQQIYEQYF; cdr3_nt: TGTGCCAGCTCACCCTCACCGGGACAGCAGATCTACGAGCAGTACTTC
clone_size: .; v_call: TRBV5-1; j_call: TRBJ2-4; d_call: TRBD1; cdr3_aa: CASSPSGGKNIQYF; cdr3_nt: TGCGCCAGCAGCCCTTCAGGGGGCAAAAACATTCAGTACTTC
clone_size: .; v_call: TRBV9; j_call: TRBJ2-1; d_call: TRBD2; cdr3_aa: CASSVRGAYNEQFF; cdr3_nt: TGTGCCAGCAGCGTCCGGGGGGCCTACAATGAGCAGTTCTTC
clone_size: .; v_call: TRBV18; j_call: TRBJ2-2; d_call: TRBD1; cdr3_aa: CASSRDRVANTGELFF; cdr3_nt: TGTGCCAGCTCACGAGACAGGGTTGCGAACACCGGGGAGCTGTTTTTT
clone_size: .; v_call: TRBV5-1; j_call: TRBJ2-1; d_call: TRBD2; cdr3_aa: CASSLDILGTSGNEQFF; cdr3_nt: TGCGCCAGCAGCTTGGATATTTTAGGGACTAGCGGGAATGAGCAGTTCTTC
clone_size: .; v_call: TRBV30; j_call: TRBJ2-7; d_call: .; cdr3_aa: CAWSVHSSYEQYF; cdr3_nt: TGTGCCTGGAGTGTACACAGCTCCTACGAGCAGTACTTC
clone_size: .; v_call: TRBV11-2; j_call: TRBJ2-1; d_call: TRBD2; cdr3_aa: CASSIHLAGGRGNEQFF; cdr3_nt: TGTGCCAGCAGCATCCATCTAGCGGGGGGGCGGGGGAATGAGCAGTTCTTC
clone_size: few; v_call: TRBV5-8; j_call: TRBJ2-7; d_call: .; cdr3_aa: CASSWPRGGLHEQYF; cdr3_nt: TGTGCCAGCAGCTGGCCCCGAGGGGGTCTGCACGAGCAGTACTTC
clone_size: .; v_call: TRBV30; j_call: TRBJ2-5; d_call: .; cdr3_aa: CAWSGGTGETQYF; cdr3_nt: TGTGCCTGGAGTGGTGGGACTGGAGAGACCCAGTACTTC
clone_size: .; v_call: TRBV7-3; j_call: TRBJ2-1; d_call: TRBD2; cdr3_aa: CASSSSGGAFNEQFF; cdr3_nt: TGTGCCAGCAGCTCTAGCGGGGGGGCCTTCAATGAGCAGTTCTTC
clone_size: few; v_call: TRBV10-1; j_call: TRBJ2-3; d_call: TRBD2; cdr3_aa: CASSEAGGPGSTDTQYF; cdr3_nt: TGCGCCAGCAGTGAAGCGGGGGGGCCGGGGAGCACAGATACGCAGTATTTT
clone_size: few; v_call: TRBV4-3; j_call: TRBJ1-4; d_call: .; cdr3_aa: CASSQEWTDNEKLFF; cdr3_nt: TGCGCCAGCAGCCAAGAGTGGACTGATAATGAAAAACTGTTTTTT
clone_size: .; v_call: TRBV15; j_call: TRBJ2-7; d_call: .; cdr3_aa: CATSRDRGALAFHEQYF; cdr3_nt: TGTGCCACCAGCAGAGATCGAGGAGCGCTGGCCTTCCACGAGCAGTACTTC
clone_size: .; v_call: TRBV7-2; j_call: TRBJ1-6; d_call: .; cdr3_aa: CASSRDGGSSPLHF; cdr3_nt: TGTGCCAGCAGCCGAGACGGGGGGTCCTCACCCCTCCACTTT
clone_size: .; v_call: TRBV6-5; j_call: TRBJ1-1; d_call: .; cdr3_aa: CASMWGDEAFF; cdr3_nt: TGTGCCAGCATGTGGGGGGATGAAGCTTTCTTT
clone_size: once; v_call: TRBV4-3; j_call: TRBJ1-3; d_call: .; cdr3_aa: CASSQGPPRAEGNTIYF; cdr3_nt: TGCGCCAGCAGCCAAGGACCCCCGAGGGCAGAGGGAAACACCATATATTTT
clone_size: .; v_call: TRBV5-1; j_call: TRBJ1-1; d_call: TRBD1; cdr3_aa: CASSFDREIGEAFF; cdr3_nt: TGCGCCAGCAGCTTCGACAGGGAGATTGGTGAAGCTTTCTTT
clone_size: .; v_call: TRBV2; j_call: TRBJ2-1; d_call: .; cdr3_aa: CASSGVSGEQFF; cdr3_nt: TGTGCCAGCAGTGGAGTGTCTGGTGAGCAGTTCTTC
clone_size: .; v_call: TRBV29-1; j_call: TRBJ1-3; d_call: .; cdr3_aa: CSVEDPEGPTSGNTIYF; cdr3_nt: TGCAGCGTTGAAGATCCGGAGGGGCCAACTTCTGGAAACACCATATATTTT
clone_size: .; v_call: TRBV9; j_call: TRBJ2-1; d_call: TRBD2; cdr3_aa: CASRAGRGAYNEQFF; cdr3_nt: TGTGCCAGCAGGGCCGGGCGGGGGGCCTACAATGAGCAGTTCTTC
clone_size: .; v_call: TRBV7-2; j_call: TRBJ1-1; d_call: TRBD1; cdr3_aa: CASSPPTGTNTEAFF; cdr3_nt: TGTGCCAGCAGTCCCCCGACAGGGACGAACACTGAAGCTTTCTTT
clone_size: .; v_call: TRBV18; j_call: TRBJ1-1; d_call: TRBD1; cdr3_aa: CASSLGQGQNTEAFF; cdr3_nt: TGTGCCAGCTCACTTGGACAGGGGCAGAACACTGAAGCTTTCTTT
clone_size: .; v_call: TRBV11-2; j_call: TRBJ1-1; d_call: TRBD1; cdr3_aa: CASSLGDRGTEAFF; cdr3_nt: TGTGCCAGCAGCTTAGGTGACAGGGGCACTGAAGCTTTCTTT
clone_size: once; v_call: TRBV5-4; j_call: TRBJ2-1; d_call: TRBD2; cdr3_aa: CASSPGGTRHEQFF; cdr3_nt: TGTGCCAGCAGCCCTGGGGGGACTAGGCATGAGCAGTTCTTC
clone_size: few; v_call: TRBV2; j_call: TRBJ1-5; d_call: .; cdr3_aa: CASSEGRHTNQPQHF; cdr3_nt: TGTGCCAGCAGTGAGGGCAGACACACCAATCAGCCCCAGCATTTT
clone_size: few; v_call: TRBV5-1; j_call: TRBJ1-1; d_call: TRBD1; cdr3_aa: CASSDSGGSTEAFF; cdr3_nt: TGCGCCAGCAGCGACTCAGGGGGCAGCACTGAAGCTTTCTTT
clone_size: .; v_call: TRBV7-8; j_call: TRBJ1-5; d_call: TRBD1; cdr3_aa: CASSPSGGREPQHF; cdr3_nt: TGTGCCAGCAGCCCCTCAGGGGGCAGGGAGCCCCAGCATTTT
clone_size: .; v_call: TRBV6-6; j_call: TRBJ2-7; d_call: .; cdr3_aa: CASSYSNSDEQYF; cdr3_nt: TGTGCCAGCAGTTACTCAAACAGTGACGAGCAGTACTTC
clone_size: .; v_call: TRBV11-3; j_call: TRBJ2-5; d_call: TRBD1; cdr3_aa: CASSLRQGQETQYF; cdr3_nt: TGTGCCAGCAGCCTAAGACAGGGCCAAGAGACCCAGTACTTC
clone_size: .; v_call: TRBV27; j_call: TRBJ1-6; d_call: .; cdr3_aa: CASSFGVGSFLAPLHF; cdr3_nt: TGTGCCAGCAGTTTCGGGGTCGGTTCCTTCCTAGCACCCCTCCACTTT
clone_size: .; v_call: TRBV4-1; j_call: TRBJ1-6; d_call: TRBD1; cdr3_aa: CASSRSSRDRSSYNSPLHF; cdr3_nt: TGCGCCAGCAGCCGTTCGTCCCGGGACAGAAGCTCCTATAATTCACCCCTCCACTTT
clone_size: .; v_call: TRBV4-1; j_call: TRBJ2-5; d_call: TRBD2; cdr3_aa: CASSQRPQGRGGEETQYF; cdr3_nt: TGCGCCAGCAGCCAACGACCCCAGGGGCGGGGGGGCGAGGAGACCCAGTACTTC
clone_size: .; v_call: TRBV7-2; j_call: TRBJ1-1; d_call: .; cdr3_aa: CASSLRGYWTEAFF; cdr3_nt: TGTGCCAGCAGCTTAAGGGGCTATTGGACTGAAGCTTTCTTT
clone_size: .; v_call: TRBV29-1; j_call: TRBJ2-3; d_call: .; cdr3_aa: CSVYHADRTASTDTQYF; cdr3_nt: TGCAGCGTTTATCATGCCGACAGGACGGCTAGCACAGATACGCAGTATTTT
clone_size: .; v_call: TRBV4-1; j_call: TRBJ1-5; d_call: .; cdr3_aa: CASSHRMGGNQPQHF; cdr3_nt: TGCGCCAGCAGCCACCGGATGGGAGGCAATCAGCCCCAGCATTTT
clone_size: .; v_call: TRBV4-1; j_call: TRBJ2-7; d_call: TRBD2; cdr3_aa: CASSRRTSGDFYEQYF; cdr3_nt: TGCGCCAGCAGCCGCAGGACTAGCGGGGATTTTTACGAGCAGTACTTC
clone_size: .; v_call: TRBV6-5; j_call: TRBJ2-1; d_call: .; cdr3_aa: CASTNDAAGARQFF; cdr3_nt: TGTGCCAGCACCAACGACGCTGCGGGGGCGAGACAGTTCTTC
clone_size: .; v_call: TRBV4-1; j_call: TRBJ1-6; d_call: TRBD1; cdr3_aa: CASSQEYRGSYNSPLHF; cdr3_nt: TGCGCCAGCAGCCAAGAGTACAGGGGGAGTTATAATTCACCCCTCCACTTT
clone_size: few; v_call: TRBV6-1; j_call: TRBJ1-5; d_call: TRBD1; cdr3_aa: CASSGQGIRQPQHF; cdr3_nt: TGTGCCAGCAGTGGACAGGGGATCCGCCAGCCCCAGCATTTT